The entry below gives a single T cell receptor beta chain sequence along with its context. Its antigen is unidentified. This entry comes from a study of shared clonotypes between healthy human individuals. Donors comprised healthy HIV-negative adults lacking recent acute infections or vaccinations. Study results and limitations: Rarefaction gave evidence that sorted-subset sequencing remained incomplete despite large depth.

Trimming cost V 5 bases and J 7 bases, with 12 bases left between them. CDR3 length: 11 residues. Germline V gene sequence: CDR1 DFQATT, CDR2 SNEGSKA (reference sequence). This table comes from immunoSEQ multiplex PCR, and its TCRdb copy is limited to in-frame clones, with some not included. The sample shows 1.6 million or so clones, 97% to 99% of them seen only once. The sample consisted of naive CD4+ T cells sorted from blood. Stated subset: CD45RA+ positively selected. The sequence came from a young man in good health. This chain uses TRBV20-1 with TRBJ2-7, with D maybe TRBD2 (6 bases). The DNA for the CDR3 is TGCAGTGCTGCACGGAGGGGAGAGCAGTACTTC. Its protein is CSAARRGEQYF.